This T cell receptor (beta chain) emerged from a study of cytomegalovirus exposure and HLA in healthy donors. Findings and caveats of the study: Under in vitro conditions, a few CMV-associated chains were confirmed as specific for CMV antigens.

A multiplex PCR was run with 60 Vbeta primers and 13 Jbeta primers. Clones were read by immunoSEQ multiplex PCR, and TCRdb kept only the in-frame ones, dropping some. The repertoire holds 120,000 or so clones, with approximately 80% as singletons. As to this clone: Antigen specificity is unknown.

The sequencing sample was made of PBMCs. This clonotype was obtained from a man between 18 and 29 years old in good health and CMV-seronegative.

The CDR3 DNA reads TGCGCCAGCAGCCAAGCTATCCCCCTCAGTGGGAGTTCCTACGAGCAGTACTTC. Translating gives CASSQAIPLSGSSYEQYF. V gene TRBV4-3 combines with J gene TRBJ2-7; the D gene is possibly TRBD2 (5 bases). Trimming shortened V by 1 base and J by 1 base, and 20 bases separated the two germline ends. The CDR3 loop spans 18 amino acids. Germline V gives CDR1 LGHNA, CDR2 YSLEER.